The 23 T cell receptor beta chains below come from one sample, sequenced in a study of control samples from healthy donors and cancer patients. This table comes from immunoSEQ multiplex PCR, and its TCRdb copy is limited to in-frame clones, with some not included. The sample yields tens of thousands of clones, more than 75% seen once. Sample: blood. The receptor set was obtained from a man in his fifties or sixties in good health.

This chain uses TRBV19 with TRBJ1-1; D may be TRBD1 (6 bases). Trimming left V 5 bases short and J 3 bases short, with 16 bases between. Germline assignment: CDR1 LNHDA and CDR2 SQIVND (reference sequence). CDR3 length: 15 residues. DNA for the CDR3: TGTGCCAGTAGTCCCTCAGTAGGGGGTTACACTGAAGCTTTCTTT. Protein: CASSPSVGGYTEAFF.

This chain connects TRBV18 to TRBJ2-7, with 7 bases lining up with TRBD2. This CDR3 comprises 16 residues. Germline trimming cut 1 base from V and 4 bases from J; bases unmatched to any gene: 10. Germline V CDR1 and CDR2: KGHSH, LQKENI. The CDR3 sequence: CASSPRPGGSWYEQYF. The DNA of the CDR3 is TGTGCCAGCTCACCACGGCCTGGCGGGAGTTGGTACGAGCAGTACTTC.

V is TRBV7-8 and J is TRBJ2-2, with 8 positions matching TRBD1. CDR1 and CDR2 (germline): SGHVS, FQNEAQ. Trimming at V came to 2 bases and at J to 6 bases, leaving 5 bases not matched to a gene. This CDR3 contains 15 residues. CDR3 protein: CASSLSTGGSGELFF. The CDR3 DNA sequence: TGTGCCAGCAGCTTATCTACAGGGGGGTCCGGGGAGCTGTTTTTT.

This chain joins TRBV5-1 and TRBJ2-3; TRBD2 aligns across 9 bases. This CDR3 has 16 amino acids. Unmatched junction bases numbered 9, after V lost 4 bases and J lost 3 bases. The germline V gene encodes CDR1 SGHRS and CDR2 YFSETQ. CDR3 in amino acids: CASSPRDSGRTDTQYF. As DNA, the CDR3 is TGCGCCAGCAGCCCCCGAGATAGCGGGAGAACAGATACGCAGTATTTT.

The chain carries TRBV9 and TRBJ2-7, with D uncertain. V was shortened by 4 bases and J by 3 bases, with 20 bases between the two germline ends. The CDR3 is 16 amino acids. Germline V lookup: CDR1 SGDLS, CDR2 YYNGEE. CDR3 DNA sequence: TGTGCCAGCAGCCCCACCCCTAGTTGGGATTTCTACGAGCAGTACTTC. Protein sequence: CASSPTPSWDFYEQYF.

The gene calls are TRBV6-2 or TRBV6-3 and TRBJ2-7, with a weak D call TRBD1 (6 bases). Trimming removed 4 bases from V and 3 bases from J, with 13 bases in between. The CDR3 is 14 amino acids. CDR1 MNHEY and CDR2 SVGEGT come from the germline V gene. The CDR3 protein is CASSSEDSNYEQYF. The CDR3 region has the DNA TGTGCCAGCAGTTCCGAGGACAGTAACTACGAGCAGTACTTC.

In regard to this clone: Other DNA sequences from this sample encode an identical CDR3 as well. The rearrangement joins TRBV12-3 or TRBV12-4 to TRBJ1-1; D is possibly TRBD1 (6 bases). V was cut by 3 bases and J by 6 bases, with 11 bases left in between. The CDR3 is 13 amino acids. DNA for the CDR3: TGTGCCAGCAGTTTGGCGGGGGGCGCTGAAGCTTTCTTT. Translation: CASSLAGGAEAFF.

V usage is TRBV5-8 and J usage is TRBJ2-1; D may correspond to TRBD1 or TRBD2 (6 bases each). The germline V gene encodes CDR1 SGHTS and CDR2 YDEGEE. Trimming stripped 6 bases from V and 6 bases from J, with 19 bases between. The CDR3 sequence is 15 residues long. CDR3 protein: CASNLGGSLVNEQFF. The CDR3 DNA sequence: TGTGCCAGCAATCTAGGGGGGAGTTTGGTCAATGAGCAGTTCTTC.

The chain joins TRBV30 to TRBJ2-3, with D unresolved. CDR1 GTSNPN and CDR2 SVGIG come from the germline V gene (reference sequence). The CDR3 consists of 14 residues. V was cut by 0 bases and J by 4 bases, with 11 bases left in between. The CDR3 protein is CAWSVRSSADTQYF. CDR3 sequence (DNA): TGTGCCTGGAGTGTAAGGTCCTCGGCAGATACGCAGTATTTT.

This clone was observed once. The chain joins TRBV20-1 to TRBJ2-5; D is perhaps TRBD1 (5 bases). The germline V and J ends were trimmed by 7 bases and 9 bases, with 9 bases remaining between them. Germline loops: CDR1 DFQATT, CDR2 SNEGSKA (reference sequence). CDR3 size: 9 residues. CDR3 in amino acids: CSVQGAQYF. In nucleotides, the CDR3 is TGCAGTGTCCAAGGGGCCCAGTACTTC.

This clone was detected only a few times. The chain carries TRBV6-5 and TRBJ1-2, with TRBD1 matching over 7 bases. CDR3 size: 14 residues. V was pared by 2 bases and J by 8 bases, with 8 bases of the junction left unmatched. Germline V gene sequence: CDR1 MNHEY, CDR2 SVGAGI. The CDR3 region is CASSYHRDSLGYTF. In DNA, the CDR3 is TGTGCCAGCAGTTACCACCGGGACAGCCTCGGCTACACCTTC.

This clone was picked up a small number of times. This sequence joins TRBV7-2 and TRBJ1-5, with D uncertain. The CDR3 runs to 14 residues. CDR1 is SGHTA, CDR2 FQGNSA, per germline. The V end lost 1 base, the J end lost 1 base, and 5 bases lay between the germline ends. CDR3 DNA: TGTGCCAGCAGCTTAGGACTGAGCAATCAGCCCCAGCATTTT. The encoded protein is CASSLGLSNQPQHF.

The rearrangement links TRBV9 to TRBJ2-7, with a tentative D call TRBD2 (5 bases). With 4 bases removed from V and 6 bases from J, the gap between germline ends came to 20 bases. CDR3 size: 15 residues. From germline, CDR1 is SGDLS and CDR2 YYNGEE. CDR3 in DNA: TGTGCCAGCAGCCCGGGTGATCCAGTGGAGGCCGAGCAGTACTTC. It yields the protein CASSPGDPVEAEQYF.

The chain has TRBV6-6 and TRBJ1-1; D is uncertain. CDR3 length: 13 residues. Germline loops: CDR1 MNHNY, CDR2 SVGAGI (reference sequence). V gave up 2 bases and J gave up 5 bases, with 9 bases separating them. The CDR3 region is CASSYPPPTEAFF. CDR3 bases: TGTGCCAGCAGTTACCCGCCCCCTACTGAAGCTTTCTTT.

The V and J genes are TRBV4-1 and TRBJ2-7; possible D gene TRBD2, 6 bases. V shed 1 base and J shed 0 bases, with 10 bases lying between them. The CDR3 contains 15 residues. CDR1 and CDR2 from the germline V gene are MGHRA and YSYEKL. CDR3 amino acids: CASSQGIGSSYEQYF. The CDR3 DNA follows: TGCGCCAGCAGCCAAGGGATCGGGAGCTCCTACGAGCAGTACTTC.

V and J are TRBV12-3 or TRBV12-4 and TRBJ2-7, with D hard to call. The CDR3 is 11 residues long. Deletions cut 6 bases from V and 5 bases from J, with 8 bases between. In DNA form, the CDR3 reads TGTGCCAGCAGATGGGGTAACGAGCAGTACTTC. It specifies CASRWGNEQYF.

CDR3 in amino acids: CASSPMGVAKNIQYF. The CDR3 DNA is TGTGCCAGTAGCCCGATGGGAGTGGCCAAAAACATTCAGTACTTC. The V call is TRBV19, the J call TRBJ2-4; a possible D gene is TRBD2 (5 bases). The CDR3 covers 15 residues. Trimming removed 6 bases from V and 1 base from J, with 13 bases in between. In germline, CDR1 is LNHDA, CDR2 SQIVND (reference sequence).

In its sample, this clone was seen once. The sample has other DNA sequences that encode this CDR3 too. The chain couples TRBV19 to TRBJ1-1, with TRBD1 matching 9 bases. This CDR3 comprises 15 residues. The V gene's germline CDR1 is LNHDA and CDR2 SQIVND (reference sequence). With V trimmed by 3 bases and J by 4 bases, 6 bases remained unmatched. As DNA, the CDR3 is TGTGCCAGTAGTATCGGGACAGGGCTTGGCACTGAAGCTTTCTTT. Translation gives CASSIGTGLGTEAFF.

For this clone: This sample also contains other DNA sequences that code for the same CDR3. This chain joins TRBV12-3 or TRBV12-4 and TRBJ1-1; D not resolved. V lost 6 bases and J lost 1, with 9 bases in between. The CDR3 has 13 amino acids. CDR3 nucleotide sequence: TGTGCCAGCAGCCTCAAAGGGAACACTGAAGCTTTCTTT. As protein: CASSLKGNTEAFF.

This rearrangement joins TRBV5-1 to TRBJ2-5; the D is unclear. The germline V and J ends were trimmed by 4 bases and 1 base, with 2 bases remaining between them. Per the germline V gene, CDR1 is SGHRS and CDR2 is YFSETQ. CDR3 length equals 11 residues. The DNA of the CDR3 is TGCGCCAGCAGCGCCCAAGAGACCCAGTACTTC. This gives the protein CASSAQETQYF.

The V call is TRBV19, the J call TRBJ1-5, with D possibly being TRBD1 (6 bases). The germline V gene has CDR1 LNHDA and CDR2 SQIVND (reference sequence). The CDR3 totals 15 residues. V shed 9 bases and J shed 6 bases, with 21 bases lying between them. The chain's CDR3 is CASQVGGAGAQPQHF. The CDR3 DNA is TGTGCCAGCCAAGTAGGGGGGGCTGGCGCTCAGCCCCAGCATTTT.

This clone was seen once. The J gene is TRBJ1-6, the V gene TRBV6-5; D is perhaps TRBD1 (5 bases). Germline CDR1 MNHEY, CDR2 SVGAGI. Trimming shortened V by 6 bases and J by 8 bases, and 17 bases separated the two germline ends. The CDR3 runs 15 residues. The DNA for the CDR3 is TGTGCCAGCAGAGGAGGTGGGGGGATTGATTCACCCCTCCACTTT. Its translation: CASRGGGGIDSPLHF.

Only a few counts were recorded for this clone. The V call is TRBV7-8, the J call TRBJ2-2; 8 bases are a match to TRBD1. The germline CDR1 and CDR2 sequences are SGHVS and FQNEAQ. V lost 4 bases, J lost 1 base, and 2 bases stayed unmatched. The CDR3 is 15 amino acids. CDR3 sequence reads: CASSWTGRNTGELFF. The DNA of the CDR3 is TGTGCCAGCAGCTGGACAGGGCGGAACACCGGGGAGCTGTTTTTT.